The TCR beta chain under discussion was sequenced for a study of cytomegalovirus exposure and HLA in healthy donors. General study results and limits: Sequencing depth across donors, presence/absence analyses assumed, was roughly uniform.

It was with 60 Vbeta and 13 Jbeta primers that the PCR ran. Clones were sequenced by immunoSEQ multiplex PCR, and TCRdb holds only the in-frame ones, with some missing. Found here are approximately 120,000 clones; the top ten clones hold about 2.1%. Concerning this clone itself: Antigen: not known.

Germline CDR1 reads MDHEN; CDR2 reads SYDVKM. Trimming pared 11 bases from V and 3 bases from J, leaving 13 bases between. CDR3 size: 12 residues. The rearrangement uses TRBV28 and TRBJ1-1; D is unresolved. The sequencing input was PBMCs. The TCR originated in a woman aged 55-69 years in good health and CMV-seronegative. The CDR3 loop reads CASKVRDTEAFF. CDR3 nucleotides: TGTGCCTCCAAAGTGAGGGACACTGAAGCTTTCTTT.